These 25 T cell receptor beta chains share one sample of origin, sequenced in a study of regulatory T cells in long-lasting Graves disease. Time point indicated: persistent/refractory GD, antithyroid drugs over 5 years with positive TRAb. The TCR library was prepared using RNA isolated from PBMCs. With iRepertoire HTBI primers and Arm-PCR of CDR3 regions, TCR beta libraries were built. TCRdb re-derived calls from the multiplex PCR reads in MiXCR, one entry per CDR3 protein. The sample carries about 460,000 distinct CDR3 sequences, under 25% recorded once. The sample here was peripheral blood mononuclear cells (PBMCs), taken when the disease was refractory, from a patient treated with antithyroid drugs. The receptors were gathered from a female donor with Graves disease.

The V gene is TRBV20-1, the J gene TRBJ2-7; D is unresolved. The CDR3 covers 11 residues. The V end was cut by 6 bases, the J end by 6 bases, with 12 bases between. Germline V gene sequence: CDR1 DFQATT, CDR2 SNEGSKA (reference sequence). CDR3 in DNA: TGCAGTGCCCAGTCCGTGGGCGAGCAGTACTTC. Encoded protein: CSAQSVGEQYF.

This clonotype turned up a few times. The chain joins TRBV29-1 to TRBJ2-7; 11 bases are shared with TRBD1. Per the germline V gene, CDR1 is SQVTM and CDR2 is ANQGSEA. The V and J ends lost 5 bases and 2 bases, in that order; junction bases with no gene match: 5. The CDR3 runs 14 residues. The CDR3 sequence is CSVRTGQGAYEQYF. CDR3 coding DNA: TGCAGCGTTAGAACGGGACAGGGGGCCTACGAGCAGTACTTC.

Ten or more counts support this clonotype. The chain carries TRBV12-5 and TRBJ1-2; no reliable D call. The ends were cut back, 5 bases at V and 7 bases at J, with 11 bases in the middle. CDR1 and CDR2 (germline): LGHNT, FRNRAP. CDR3 length: 12 amino acids. The CDR3: CASGDLVGGYTF. The CDR3, as DNA: TGTGCTAGTGGTGACCTGGTGGGTGGCTACACCTTC.

There are a few counts of this clonotype. This chain joins TRBV7-9 and TRBJ2-7; 8 nucleotides line up with TRBD2. Trimming took 6 bases from V and 6 from J; bases not matched to a gene: 10. CDR1 is SEHNR and CDR2 is FQNEAQ in the germline V gene (reference sequence). The CDR3 runs 14 residues. CDR3 DNA: TGTGCCAGCAGTTCCGGGACTAGAGTCTTCGAGCAGTACTTC. It specifies CASSSGTRVFEQYF.

This chain uses TRBV30 with TRBJ1-1; D not resolved. V was cut by 3 bases and J by 0 bases, with 8 bases left in between. Germline V gives CDR1 GTSNPN, CDR2 SVGIG (reference sequence). CDR3 size: 13 residues. Here the CDR3 DNA reads TGTGCCTGGAGATCTGGACTGAACACTGAAGCTTTCTTT. Its protein product is CAWRSGLNTEAFF.

This clonotype was picked up many times. The V gene is TRBV7-2, the J gene TRBJ2-7; either TRBD1 or TRBD2 may fit D (5 bases each). There are 13 residues in the CDR3. CDR1 and CDR2 from the germline V gene are SGHTA and FQGNSA. V was pared by 5 bases and J by 4 bases, with 12 bases between. For the CDR3, the DNA is TGTGCCAGCAGCGACCTGGGGGTTTACGAGCAGTACTTC. Translating it yields CASSDLGVYEQYF.

The V and J genes are TRBV7-2 and TRBJ2-6; a weak D match, TRBD1 (6 bases). Germline-derived CDR1 and CDR2 are SGHTA and FQGNSA. Trimming pared 2 bases from V and 0 bases from J, leaving 14 bases between. The CDR3 totals 18 residues. The CDR3 loop reads CASSLTSGHYSGANVLTF. DNA of the CDR3: TGTGCCAGCAGCTTAACATCGGGACACTACTCTGGGGCCAACGTCCTGACTTTC.

The chain joins TRBV28 to TRBJ2-3, with 9 bases lining up with TRBD2. This CDR3 is 17 amino acids long. Germline trimming cut 8 bases from V and 6 bases from J; bases unmatched to any gene: 18. Germline-derived CDR1 and CDR2 are MDHEN and SYDVKM. The CDR3, as DNA: TGTGCCAGCGGTCCCCGCTCGACTAGCGGTGGTTTTGATACGCAGTATTTT. Its translation: CASGPRSTSGGFDTQYF.

This clonotype was counted only a few times. Written as DNA, the CDR3 is TGTGCCAGCAGCCCCCTTGACTGGGGTTCACCCCTCCACTTT. The encoded protein is CASSPLDWGSPLHF. V and J are TRBV3-1 and TRBJ1-6; D is unclear. The CDR3 consists of 14 residues. Germline-derived CDR1 and CDR2 are LGHDT and YNNKEL (reference sequence). Trimming cost V 4 bases and J 9 bases, with 13 bases left between them.

This clonotype has at least ten counts. The V gene is TRBV24-1, the J gene TRBJ2-2; a weak D match, TRBD2 (5 bases). Trimming cost V 9 bases and J 8 bases, with 15 bases left between them. Germline loops: CDR1 KGHDR, CDR2 SFDVKD. This CDR3 contains 13 residues. CDR3 in amino acids: CATALEGEGELFF. The DNA of the CDR3 is TGTGCCACCGCCCTCGAGGGCGAAGGGGAGCTGTTTTTT.

This clonotype was counted a few times. This chain connects TRBV28 to TRBJ2-2; 9 positions match TRBD2. CDR3 size: 16 residues. V shed 1 base and J 6 bases; nucleotides not matched to a gene: 6. Looked up from germline, CDR1 is MDHEN and CDR2 is SYDVKM. This CDR3 is CASSLLAGGRSGELFF. CDR3 bases: TGTGCCAGCAGTTTATTGGCGGGAGGGCGTTCCGGGGAGCTGTTTTTT.

This clonotype appeared many times. The chain recombines TRBV28 with TRBJ1-5; D remains unclear. This CDR3 region has 12 residues. CDR1 is MDHEN, CDR2 SYDVKM, per germline. V gave up 8 bases and J gave up 4 bases, with 9 bases separating them. The CDR3 coding sequence is TGTGCCAGCCAGGAGAGGAATCAGCCCCAGCATTTT. This gives the protein CASQERNQPQHF.

Regarding this clonotype: This clone may be a read error of a much larger clone one base away. The chain recombines TRBV6-1 with TRBJ1-1; 7 bases are shared with TRBD1. The V gene's germline CDR1 is MNHNS and CDR2 SASEGT. The CDR3 loop spans 14 amino acids. As DNA, the CDR3 is TGTGCCGGCAGGCCCCTTACAGGGGACACTGAAGCTTTCTTT. Its translation: CAGRPLTGDTEAFF.

V gene TRBV28 combines with J gene TRBJ1-5, with 7 bases lining up with TRBD1. The CDR3 is made up of 16 amino acids. Per germline, CDR1 MDHEN and CDR2 SYDVKM. J gave up 4 bases and V 6 bases, and 12 bases lay outside the gene matches. The CDR3 DNA reads TGTGCCAGCAGATATGAAAAGGGGGCAGGGAATCAGCCCCAGCATTTT. Its translation is CASRYEKGAGNQPQHF.

The genes are TRBV2 and TRBJ2-7, with D possibly being TRBD2 (5 bases). CDR1 and CDR2 from the germline V gene are SNHLY and FYNNEI. The CDR3 is 15 residues long. V lost 8 bases, J lost 4 bases, and 21 bases lay in between. The CDR3 region is CASSPLRADPYEQYF. In DNA, the CDR3 is TGTGCCAGCTCACCACTGAGGGCGGACCCTTACGAGCAGTACTTC.

This clonotype has ten or more counts. The V call is TRBV28, the J call TRBJ2-2; D remains ambiguous. Germline CDR1 is MDHEN and CDR2 is SYDVKM. This CDR3 is built from 13 residues. The ends were cut back, 1 base at V and 7 bases at J, with 7 bases in the middle. This CDR3 reads CASSLSIGGELFF. CDR3 DNA: TGTGCCAGCAGTTTATCGATCGGCGGGGAGCTGTTTTTT.

V is TRBV6-1 and J is TRBJ2-7; TRBD2 is a possible D gene (6 bases). The V end was cut by 7 bases, the J end by 0 bases, with 13 bases between. There are 14 residues in the CDR3. Germline lookup yields CDR1 MNHNS and CDR2 SASEGT. The CDR3 bases are TGTGCCAGCACCCCCCGCGGGGACTCCTACGAGCAGTACTTC. Translation: CASTPRGDSYEQYF.

This clonotype was counted ten times or more. The CDR3 DNA reads as TGTGCCAATTCTCGGAGCCCAAGGGGGGGGGAGACCCAGTACTTC. The encoded protein is CANSRSPRGGETQYF. The chain couples TRBV28 to TRBJ2-5, with a tentative D call TRBD2 (7 bases). Germline CDR1 MDHEN, CDR2 SYDVKM. The V end was cut by 10 bases, the J end by 5 bases, with 23 bases between. This CDR3 is built from 15 residues.

This clonotype was seen more than once but under ten times. This chain connects TRBV7-2 to TRBJ1-3; TRBD1 might be the D (5 bases). Germline CDR1 is SGHTA and CDR2 is FQGNSA. V lost 1 base, J lost 8 bases, and 12 bases lay in between. The CDR3 length is 14 residues. For the CDR3, the DNA is TGTGCCAGCAGCTTAGAGGCGGCAGGGTACACCATATATTTT. Its protein product is CASSLEAAGYTIYF.

This chain uses TRBV3-1 with TRBJ2-7, with 11 bases fitting TRBD2. Germline V CDR1 and CDR2: LGHDT, YNNKEL (reference sequence). V shed 1 base, J shed 5 bases, and the junction held 7 bases outside the gene matches. The CDR3 spans 16 residues. The CDR3 nucleotides are TGTGCCAGCAGCCAAGGGACTAGCGGGTCCCCTCACGAGCAGTACTTC. Its protein product is CASSQGTSGSPHEQYF.

The sample holds many counts of this clonotype. The chain has TRBV28 and TRBJ1-2; unclear D gene. This CDR3 comprises 12 residues. V lost 4 bases, J lost 6 bases, and 9 bases lay in between. CDR1 is MDHEN, CDR2 SYDVKM, per germline. CDR3 DNA: TGTGCCAGCAGTTACCGGTGGGATGGCTACACCTTC. It codes for CASSYRWDGYTF.

The V and J genes are TRBV7-2 and TRBJ2-1, with D possibly being TRBD2 (7 bases). CDR3 length: 14 residues. Germline CDR1 reads SGHTA; CDR2 reads FQGNSA. Deletions cut 10 bases from V and 4 bases from J, with 17 bases between. This CDR3 reads CATVGGGSYNEQFF. The DNA for the CDR3 is TGTGCCACCGTGGGGGGGGGCAGTTACAATGAGCAGTTCTTC. Using reference TRBV7-2 and TRBJ2-1 for the parts outside the CDR3, the full variable domain is GAGVSQSPSNKVTEKGKDVELRCDPISGHTALYWYRQSLGQGLEFLIYFQGNSAPDKSGLPSDRFSAERTGGSVSTLTIQRTQQEDSAVYLCATVGGGSYNEQFFGPGTRLTVL.

This clonotype has ten or more counts. This sequence joins TRBV27 and TRBJ1-5; TRBD1 might be the D (5 bases). This CDR3 has 14 residues. Trimming removed 2 bases at V and 2 bases at J, with 7 bases between. From germline, CDR1 is MNHEY and CDR2 SMNVEV (reference sequence). In nucleotides, the CDR3 is TGTGCCAGCAGTTTAATACAGGGCAATCAGCCCCAGCATTTT. This sequence encodes CASSLIQGNQPQHF.

V usage is TRBV30 and J usage is TRBJ1-1, with no clear D. The V gene's germline CDR1 is GTSNPN and CDR2 SVGIG (reference sequence). Trimming shortened V by 2 bases and J by 3 bases, and 7 bases separated the two germline ends. The CDR3 spans 12 residues. The CDR3 spells CAWSKGDTEAFF. The CDR3 nucleotides are TGTGCCTGGAGTAAGGGCGACACTGAAGCTTTCTTT.

The chain employs TRBV7-2 and TRBJ1-1; the D gene is possibly TRBD1 (5 bases). V was trimmed by 5 bases and J by 6 bases, leaving 16 bases between them. The CDR3 spans 14 residues. From germline, CDR1 is SGHTA and CDR2 FQGNSA. The CDR3 loop reads CASSVGGRESEAFF. The DNA of the CDR3 is TGTGCCAGCAGCGTAGGCGGCAGGGAGTCTGAAGCTTTCTTT. The full variable domain, its missing parts supplied by reference TRBV7-2 and TRBJ1-1, is GAGVSQSPSNKVTEKGKDVELRCDPISGHTALYWYRQSLGQGLEFLIYFQGNSAPDKSGLPSDRFSAERTGGSVSTLTIQRTQQEDSAVYLCASSVGGRESEAFFGQGTRLTVV.